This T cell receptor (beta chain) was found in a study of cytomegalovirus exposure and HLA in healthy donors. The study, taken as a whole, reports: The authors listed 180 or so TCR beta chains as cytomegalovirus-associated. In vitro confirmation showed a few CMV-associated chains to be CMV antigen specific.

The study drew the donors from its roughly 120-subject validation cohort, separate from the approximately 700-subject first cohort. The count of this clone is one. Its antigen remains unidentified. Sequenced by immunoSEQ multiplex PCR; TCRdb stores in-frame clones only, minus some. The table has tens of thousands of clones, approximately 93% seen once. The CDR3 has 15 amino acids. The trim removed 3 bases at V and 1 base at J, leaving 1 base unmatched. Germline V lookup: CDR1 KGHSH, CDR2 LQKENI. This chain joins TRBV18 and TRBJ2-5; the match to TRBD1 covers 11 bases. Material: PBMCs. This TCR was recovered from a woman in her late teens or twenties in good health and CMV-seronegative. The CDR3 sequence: CASSPGTGGQETQYF. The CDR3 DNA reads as TGTGCCAGCTCACCTGGGACAGGGGGCCAAGAGACCCAGTACTTC.